This TCR beta chain was sequenced during a study of cytomegalovirus exposure and HLA in healthy donors. Likely unrecorded immune exposures existed in these nominally healthy donors. CDR3 length: 15 residues. V lost 5 bases and J lost 0; bases outside the gene matches: 3. Germline loops: CDR1 MRHNA, CDR2 SNTAGT. Study results and limitations: A later analysis revealed that TCR association rates differed between HLA loci, peaking at DRB1 and bottoming out at HLA-C. The classifier was said to identify cytomegalovirus status with high specificity and sensitivity. Most TCR sequences proved rare, with some public TCRs found in many donors.

The PCR ran on 60 Vbeta and 13 Jbeta primers. The assay was immunoSEQ multiplex PCR, and TCRdb's table has in-frame clones only and misses some. Here the sample spans about 120,000 clones, about four fifths being singletons. This clone was picked up many times. No antigen is known for it. Other DNA sequences of this sample code for an identical CDR3. The sequence came from a middle-aged woman in good health and CMV-seronegative. This sequence joins TRBV6-4 and TRBJ2-3, with 9 bases fitting TRBD2. Sequenced material: PBMCs. CDR3 sequence: CASSPTSGSTDTQYF. CDR3 coding DNA: TGTGCCAGCAGTCCCACTAGCGGGAGCACAGATACGCAGTATTTT.